This record covers a single T cell receptor (beta chain). Its antigen is not known. Assay: immunoSEQ multiplex PCR; the TCRdb copy retains only in-frame clones and omits some. The sample holds about 100,000 clones, about 90% seen once. The data were taken from a study of siplizumab effects on memory and regulatory T cells. Study outcomes and limitations: The alloresponse seemed to draw substantially on naive T cells, which appeared more diverse than memory cells. Neither a naive nor a memory phenotype was assignable to roughly 75-97% of proliferating CD4+ or CD8+ clones. The drug siplizumab significantly decreased the alloreactive sequences that could be traced to unstimulated CD4+ memory cells.

The CDR3 has 15 residues. Germline V gene data show CDR1 as SGHTA and CDR2 as FQGTGA. The V segment lost 5 bases and the J segment 6 bases; nucleotides outside the gene matches: 10. The sequenced material came from Tregs sorted from blood. The TCR comes from a human donor in good health. The rearrangement joins TRBV7-3 to TRBJ2-1; TRBD1 matches 7 bases. CDR3 loop: CASSPGQRRTNEQFF. In DNA form, the CDR3 reads TGTGCCAGCAGCCCGGGACAGCGGCGGACCAATGAGCAGTTCTTC.